This TCR beta chain was captured by sequencing in a study of vaccination effects on CD4 cells after COVID-19. Data came from immunoSEQ multiplex PCR; TCRdb stores just in-frame clones and leaves some out. The data contain just over 20,000 clones, approximately 70% of them singletons. There are 17 residues in the CDR3. Germline CDR1 and CDR2: LGHNA and YNFKEQ. With V trimmed by 5 bases and J by 4 bases, 10 bases remained unmatched. Antigen-specific CD4+ T cell clonotypes were called by their expansion after viral peptide-pool culture in ViraFEST. At the end of more than 8 days of culture, CD4+ T cells were isolated. In this sample, this clone turned up a few times. Its antigen remains unknown.

The receptor was isolated from a human donor who received a COVID-19 vaccine. The input for sequencing was CD4+ T cells from PBMCs cultured with HCoV-229E spike peptides, taken before COVID-19 vaccination. V gene TRBV4-2 combines with J gene TRBJ2-1; 11 nucleotides align to TRBD2. The chain's CDR3 is CASSDGHGTSGYNEQFF. The CDR3 nucleotides read TGTGCCAGCAGCGACGGTCATGGGACTAGCGGATACAATGAGCAGTTCTTC.